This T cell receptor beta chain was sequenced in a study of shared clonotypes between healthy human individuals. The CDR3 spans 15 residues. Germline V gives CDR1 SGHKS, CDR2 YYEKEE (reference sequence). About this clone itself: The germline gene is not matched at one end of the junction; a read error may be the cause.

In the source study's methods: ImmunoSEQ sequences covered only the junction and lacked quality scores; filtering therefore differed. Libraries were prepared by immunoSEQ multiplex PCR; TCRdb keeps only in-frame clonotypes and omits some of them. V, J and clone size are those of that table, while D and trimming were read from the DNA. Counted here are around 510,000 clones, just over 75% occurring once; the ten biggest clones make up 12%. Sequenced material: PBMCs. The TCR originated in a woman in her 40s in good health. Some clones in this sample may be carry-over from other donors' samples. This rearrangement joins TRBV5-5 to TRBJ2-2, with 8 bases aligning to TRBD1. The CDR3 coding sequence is TGTGCCAGCAGCTTGGCCGACAGGGGCACCGGGGGGCTGTTTTTT. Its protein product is CASSLADRGTGGLFF.